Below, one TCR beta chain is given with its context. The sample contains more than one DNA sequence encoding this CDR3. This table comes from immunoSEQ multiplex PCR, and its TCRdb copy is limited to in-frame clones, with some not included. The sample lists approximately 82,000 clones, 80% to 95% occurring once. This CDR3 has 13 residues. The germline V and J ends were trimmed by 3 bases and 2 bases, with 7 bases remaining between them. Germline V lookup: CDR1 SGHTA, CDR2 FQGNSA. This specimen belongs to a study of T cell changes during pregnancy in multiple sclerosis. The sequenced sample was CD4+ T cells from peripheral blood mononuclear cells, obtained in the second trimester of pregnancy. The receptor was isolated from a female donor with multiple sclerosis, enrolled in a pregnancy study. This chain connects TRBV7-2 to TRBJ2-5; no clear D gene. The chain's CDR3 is CASSLAPQETQYF. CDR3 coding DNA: TGTGCCAGCAGCTTGGCACCACAAGAGACCCAGTACTTC. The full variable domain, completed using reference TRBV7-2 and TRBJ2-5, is GAGVSQSPSNKVTEKGKDVELRCDPISGHTALYWYRQSLGQGLEFLIYFQGNSAPDKSGLPSDRFSAERTGGSVSTLTIQRTQQEDSAVYLCASSLAPQETQYFGPGTRLLVL.